These 6 T cell receptor beta chains came from one sample sequenced in a study of CD8+CD57+ T cells in acquired aplastic anemia. Profiling that covered TCR beta VDJ and CDR3 relied on genomic DNA as its template. TCRdb called the reads again in MiXCR, with one record for every CDR3 protein. The sample records approximately 99,000 distinct CDR3 sequences, about half being singletons. Sequenced sample: sorted CD4+, CD8+, or CD8+CD57+ T cells (not recorded which) from PBMCs. The source is a human donor in good health, serving as a control.

This chain links TRBV29-1 with TRBJ2-7; D is unresolved. Germline CDR1 and CDR2: SQVTM and ANQGSEA. V lost 8 bases and J 3 bases, leaving 20 bases between the germline ends. This CDR3 comprises 14 residues. The CDR3 loop is CSSQDSTIYYEQYF. DNA of the CDR3: TGCAGCAGCCAAGATAGCACGATTTACTACGAGCAGTACTTC.

The gene calls are TRBV28 and TRBJ2-7; D gene unclear. This CDR3 spans 10 amino acids. Looked up from germline, CDR1 is MDHEN and CDR2 is SYDVKM. With 3 bases removed from V and 6 bases from J, the gap between germline ends came to 3 bases. The chain's CDR3 is CASSLPEQYF. The CDR3 DNA is TGTGCCAGCAGTTTGCCCGAGCAGTACTTC.

This clonotype was recorded at least ten times. V gene TRBV10-3 combines with J gene TRBJ1-1, with D tentatively TRBD1 (6 bases). Trimming removed 4 bases at V and 4 bases at J, with 10 bases between. The CDR3 runs 13 residues. In germline, CDR1 is ENHRY, CDR2 SYGVKD. As DNA, the CDR3 is TGTGCCATCAGTGTAGGGGGTATCACTGAAGCTTTCTTT. This translates into CAISVGGITEAFF.

Ten or more counts support this clonotype. This chain links TRBV6-5 with TRBJ1-1, with D possibly matching TRBD1 (6 bases). The germline V gene has CDR1 MNHEY and CDR2 SVGAGI. The CDR3 totals 13 residues. V lost 4 bases, J lost 1 base, and 7 bases lay in between. CDR3 coding DNA: TGTGCCAGCAGTTGGACAGAGAACACTGAAGCTTTCTTT. It is translated as CASSWTENTEAFF.

Regarding this clonotype: Mismatch with germline at one junction end may stem from a read error. V usage is TRBV27 and J usage is TRBJ1-1; D uncertain. CDR1 is MNHEY, CDR2 SMNVEV, per germline (reference sequence). The length of the CDR3 is 13 residues. The CDR3 DNA is TGTGCCAACAGTTTAGGGATGAACACTGAAGCTTTCTTT. Its protein is CANSLGMNTEAFF.

There are many counts of this clonotype. This chain's CDR3 is CASGFDWNEQFF. DNA for the CDR3: TGTGCTAGTGGTTTCGACTGGAATGAGCAGTTCTTC. This sequence joins TRBV12-5 and TRBJ2-1; D uncertain. The CDR3 runs to 12 residues. The germline V gene encodes CDR1 LGHNT and CDR2 FRNRAP. V lost 3 bases, J lost 7 bases, and 7 bases lay in between.